These 18 T cell receptor beta chains were all obtained from the same sample, sequenced in a study of cytomegalovirus exposure and HLA in healthy donors. The PCR was carried out with 60 Vbeta primers and 13 Jbeta primers. Profiling relied on immunoSEQ multiplex PCR, and the TCRdb table lists in-frame clones only, not all of them. The table has around 150,000 clones, approximately 80% seen once. Sequencing was done on a sample of PBMCs. Receptors were obtained from a man in his forties in good health and CMV-seronegative.

The chain uses TRBV11-1 and TRBJ2-5; D possibly uses TRBD1 or TRBD2 (5 bases each). Germline V gene lookup returns CDR1 SGHAT and CDR2 FQDESV (reference sequence). V was trimmed by 5 bases and J by 2 bases, leaving 9 bases between them. This CDR3 has 13 residues. CDR3 DNA sequence: TGTGCCAGCAGCCTAGGGGAGCAAGAGACCCAGTACTTC. This codes for CASSLGEQETQYF.

The J gene is TRBJ2-7, the V gene TRBV2, with 7 bases matching TRBD2. The CDR3 has 15 residues. CDR1 SNHLY and CDR2 FYNNEI come from the germline V gene. Trimming at V came to 3 bases and at J to 3 bases, leaving 8 bases not matched to a gene. The CDR3 reads CASSEAGDVFYEQYF. As DNA, the CDR3 is TGTGCCAGCAGTGAGGCGGGAGACGTCTTCTACGAGCAGTACTTC. Using reference TRBV2 and TRBJ2-7 for the parts outside the CDR3, the full variable domain is EPEVTQTPSHQVTQMGQEVILRCVPISNHLYFYWYRQILGQKVEFLVSFYNNEISEKSEIFDDQFSVERPDGSNFTLKIRSTKLEDSAMYFCASSEAGDVFYEQYFGPGTRLTVT.

The chain has TRBV28 and TRBJ2-7, with 9 positions matching TRBD1. The V and J ends lost 7 bases and 1 base, in that order; junction bases with no gene match: 5. The germline CDR1 and CDR2 sequences are MDHEN and SYDVKM. The CDR3 totals 14 residues. The CDR3 sequence: CASTSGTGSYEQYF. The CDR3 nucleotides are TGTGCCAGCACCAGTGGGACAGGGTCCTACGAGCAGTACTTC.

The J gene is TRBJ2-7, the V gene TRBV4-3; TRBD1 matches 9 bases. The CDR3 consists of 16 residues. Trimming cost V 0 bases and J 3 bases; bases outside gene matches: 6. The germline V gene encodes CDR1 LGHNA and CDR2 YSLEER. For the CDR3, the DNA is TGCGCCAGCAGCCAAGATTTGGGGACAGGGAACTACGAGCAGTACTTC. As protein: CASSQDLGTGNYEQYF.

The chain has TRBV18 and TRBJ2-7; the match to TRBD2 covers 9 bases. CDR1 is KGHSH and CDR2 is LQKENI in the germline V gene. The J segment lost 4 bases and the V segment lost 0 bases, leaving 4 bases of the junction unmatched. The CDR3 runs 15 residues. The CDR3 region has the DNA TGTGCCAGCTCACCACCTGGGCTAGCGGGGTACGAGCAGTACTTC. Amino acid sequence: CASSPPGLAGYEQYF.

The V call is TRBV5-4, the J call TRBJ2-7; 9 nucleotides match TRBD2. CDR3 length: 14 amino acids. Germline trimming cut 1 base from V and 6 bases from J; bases unmatched to any gene: 5. CDR1 and CDR2 (germline): SGHNT, YYREEE (reference sequence). The chain's CDR3 is CASSLKLAGTEQYF. The CDR3 DNA follows: TGTGCCAGCAGCTTGAAGCTAGCGGGAACCGAGCAGTACTTC.

J is TRBJ2-1 and V is TRBV11-3; D not resolved. The CDR3 contains 15 residues. Trimming removed 1 base from V and 6 bases from J, with 13 bases in between. Germline V gene data show CDR1 as SGHNT and CDR2 as YENEEA. CDR3 sequence reads: CASSLGRRLANEQFF. The CDR3, as DNA: TGTGCCAGCAGCTTAGGACGACGGTTAGCCAATGAGCAGTTCTTC.

This rearrangement joins TRBV6-5 to TRBJ1-2; 10 positions match TRBD1. The CDR3 consists of 13 residues. Germline V gives CDR1 MNHEY, CDR2 SVGAGI. After removal of 6 bases from V and 6 bases from J, the junction contained 4 bases not matched to a gene. The CDR3 region is CASSTGTGDGYTF. CDR3 DNA: TGTGCCAGCAGCACCGGGACAGGGGATGGCTACACCTTC.

There are a few counts of this clone. The J gene is TRBJ2-7, the V gene TRBV5-1, with D maybe TRBD1 (6 bases). CDR3 size: 14 residues. V lost 6 bases to trimming and J lost 8 bases, with 21 bases between them. Germline V CDR1 and CDR2: SGHRS, YFSETQ. CDR3 loop: CASTPEQGWGQQYF. In DNA, the CDR3 is TGCGCCAGCACCCCAGAGCAGGGGTGGGGTCAGCAGTACTTC.

V and J are TRBV19 and TRBJ1-1, with 8 bases aligning to TRBD1. Germline lookup yields CDR1 LNHDA and CDR2 SQIVND (reference sequence). The CDR3 is made up of 13 amino acids. J lost 4 bases, V lost 6 bases, and 4 bases had no gene match. The CDR3 loop reads CASSGQGGTEAFF. CDR3 DNA sequence: TGTGCCAGTAGCGGACAGGGAGGCACTGAAGCTTTCTTT.

The chain combines TRBV5-1 with TRBJ2-5, with 7 positions matching TRBD2. Per the germline V gene, CDR1 is SGHRS and CDR2 is YFSETQ. The ends lost 0 bases at V and 2 bases at J; junction bases unmatched: 7. The CDR3 loop spans 16 amino acids. The CDR3, as DNA: TGCGCCAGCAGCTTGGGGGGAGGGTCGGAGCAAGAGACCCAGTACTTC. It codes for CASSLGGGSEQETQYF. The full variable domain, in which reference TRBV5-1 and TRBJ2-5 provide the parts outside the CDR3, is KAGVTQTPRYLIKTRGQQVTLSCSPISGHRSVSWYQQTPGQGLQFLFEYFSETQRNKGNFPGRFSGRQFSNSRSEMNVSTLELGDSALYLCASSLGGGSEQETQYFGPGTRLLVL.

This clone has only one observation. Here the CDR3 DNA reads TGCAGCGTCACAGGGACAGGGGGAGAGACCCAGTACTTC. Its translation is CSVTGTGGETQYF. The V gene is TRBV29-1, the J gene TRBJ2-5, with TRBD1 matching 11 bases. J gave up 4 bases and V 6 bases, and 4 bases lay outside the gene matches. Germline V lookup: CDR1 SQVTM, CDR2 ANQGSEA. The CDR3 spans 13 residues.

The J gene is TRBJ2-1, the V gene TRBV19; TRBD2 matches 10 bases. From germline, CDR1 is LNHDA and CDR2 SQIVND (reference sequence). V lost 4 bases and J lost 10; bases outside the gene matches: 4. The CDR3 loop spans 13 amino acids. The CDR3 spells CASSTQTSGEQFF. For the CDR3, the DNA is TGTGCCAGTAGTACCCAGACTAGCGGGGAGCAGTTCTTC.

This clone occurred once. This chain connects TRBV2 to TRBJ1-4, with TRBD1 as a possible D gene (6 bases). Germline V lookup: CDR1 SNHLY, CDR2 FYNNEI. The CDR3 is 15 residues long. V was shortened by 6 bases and J by 7 bases, with 18 bases between the two germline ends. The CDR3 here is CASSPLQGQSEKLFF. The CDR3 DNA is TGTGCCAGCAGCCCCTTACAGGGTCAGAGTGAAAAACTGTTTTTT.

The chain couples TRBV2 to TRBJ2-3, with 8 positions matching TRBD2. The trim removed 4 bases at V and 4 bases at J, leaving 4 bases unmatched. The length of the CDR3 is 14 residues. Germline loops: CDR1 SNHLY, CDR2 FYNNEI. This CDR3 reads CASSVRGGSDTQYF. In DNA, the CDR3 is TGTGCCAGCAGTGTCCGGGGGGGCTCAGATACGCAGTATTTT.

The chain is built from TRBV5-6 and TRBJ2-1; perhaps TRBD1 as D (5 bases). This CDR3 region has 14 residues. Per germline, CDR1 SGHDT and CDR2 YYEEEE. V lost 6 bases and J 0 bases, leaving 10 bases between the germline ends. The CDR3 reads CASTGHSSYNEQFF. In DNA form, the CDR3 reads TGTGCCAGCACCGGACATAGCTCCTACAATGAGCAGTTCTTC.

The chain joins TRBV29-1 to TRBJ2-2; 7 bases fit TRBD2. The CDR3 has 15 amino acids. The germline V gene encodes CDR1 SQVTM and CDR2 ANQGSEA. Trimming took 3 bases from V and 1 from J; bases not matched to a gene: 5. CDR3 coding DNA: TGCAGCGTTGAGGTGGCTAGCGGGAACACCGGGGAGCTGTTTTTT. This encodes CSVEVASGNTGELFF.

This clone was seen a single time. This chain uses TRBV7-9 with TRBJ2-7; 10 bases are shared with TRBD2. Trimming cost V 5 bases and J 1 base; bases outside gene matches: 5. The CDR3 runs to 15 residues. Germline CDR1 reads SEHNR; CDR2 reads FQNEAQ (reference sequence). CDR3 loop: CASSPISGGSYEQYF. The CDR3 coding sequence is TGTGCCAGCAGCCCAATTAGCGGGGGGTCCTACGAGCAGTACTTC.